The clone carrying this T cell receptor (beta chain) was detected many times. Its specificity is unknown. Time point indicated: persistent/refractory GD, antithyroid drugs over 5 years with positive TRAb. The TCR library used RNA extracted from PBMCs. Trimming cost V 3 bases and J 4 bases, with 9 bases left between them. Germline V gene sequence: CDR1 WSHSY, CDR2 SAAADI. The CDR3 extends over 13 amino acids. The data stem from a study of regulatory T cells in long-lasting Graves disease. On the study more broadly: By definition, persistent Graves' disease involved antithyroid drugs for over 5 years alongside positive TSH receptor antibodies.

Building the TCR beta libraries relied on iRepertoire HTBI primers, and CDR3 regions underwent Arm-PCR. One entry per CDR3 protein results from TCRdb running MiXCR on the multiplex PCR reads. Among more than 300,000 distinct CDR3 sequences listed, around a fifth were seen once. Findings of the study overall: Graves' patients with persistent disease showed TCR diversity lower than patients newly diagnosed. Repertoires from persistent disease leaned toward TRBV28, TRBJ1-2 and TRBJ2-5.

The receptor was isolated from a female donor with Graves disease. This material consisted of peripheral blood mononuclear cells (PBMCs), taken when the disease was refractory, from a patient treated with antithyroid drugs. This chain joins TRBV10-2 and TRBJ1-1; the D gene is possibly TRBD1 (5 bases). The CDR3 coding sequence is TGCGCCAGCAGTGATGGGGGAGGCACTGAAGCTTTCTTT. Its translation: CASSDGGGTEAFF.